One sample yielded the 5 T cell receptor beta chains listed below, sequenced in a study of OX40 agonist ivuxolimab in advanced cancers. Using immunoSEQ multiplex PCR, the repertoire was profiled, and TCRdb retains in-frame clones only, with some absent. Of tens of thousands of clones in the sample, around 88% were seen once. The specimen was CD4+ or CD8+ T cells sorted from blood, collected in a trial of the OX40 agonist ivuxolimab. All receptors come from an adult with an advanced solid tumor such as melanoma, head and neck, liver or kidney cancer.

The count of this clone is one. The rearrangement joins TRBV27 to TRBJ2-5; 12 positions match TRBD2. Germline CDR1 and CDR2: MNHEY and SMNVEV (reference sequence). This CDR3 comprises 15 residues. Trimming removed 5 bases from V and 4 bases from J; junction bases left unmatched: 5. This chain's CDR3 is CASSPGLAGRETQYF. The DNA for the CDR3 is TGTGCCAGCAGTCCTGGACTAGCGGGAAGAGAGACCCAGTACTTC.

This chain connects TRBV5-1 to TRBJ2-1; 9 bases map to TRBD2. Losses at the gene ends were 4 bases for V and 7 bases for J; bases not matched to a gene: 9. The CDR3 is made up of 15 amino acids. CDR1 is SGHRS, CDR2 YFSETQ, per germline. This CDR3 reads CASSGAVAGANEQFF. The CDR3 nucleotides read TGCGCCAGCAGCGGGGCAGTAGCGGGAGCAAATGAGCAGTTCTTC. Full variable domain (remainder filled in from reference TRBV5-1 and TRBJ2-1): KAGVTQTPRYLIKTRGQQVTLSCSPISGHRSVSWYQQTPGQGLQFLFEYFSETQRNKGNFPGRFSGRQFSNSRSEMNVSTLELGDSALYLCASSGAVAGANEQFFGPGTRLTVL.

The J gene is TRBJ2-1, the V gene TRBV4-2; 8 nucleotides line up with TRBD2. Losses at the gene ends were 2 bases for V and 7 bases for J; bases not matched to a gene: 10. Germline V gene data show CDR1 as LGHNA and CDR2 as YNFKEQ. The CDR3 is made up of 16 amino acids. This chain's CDR3 is CASSQTWSGSMNEQFF. The CDR3, as DNA: TGTGCCAGCAGCCAAACGTGGAGCGGGAGTATGAATGAGCAGTTCTTC.

The chain links TRBV5-4 to TRBJ2-7; 8 bases are a match to TRBD2. CDR1 and CDR2 from the germline V gene are SGHNT and YYREEE (reference sequence). This CDR3 spans 15 amino acids. Losses at the gene ends were 0 bases for V and 5 bases for J; bases not matched to a gene: 7. DNA for the CDR3: TGTGCCAGCAGCTTGGGTGGGACTAGTTCCCACGAGCAGTACTTC. As protein: CASSLGGTSSHEQYF.

CDR3 sequence: CASSKASGGPSYNEQFF. The CDR3 DNA reads as TGTGCCAGTAGTAAGGCTAGCGGGGGCCCCTCCTACAATGAGCAGTTCTTC. The genes are TRBV19 and TRBJ2-1, with 10 bases fitting TRBD2. CDR1 and CDR2 from the germline V gene are LNHDA and SQIVND (reference sequence). V lost 4 bases to trimming and J lost 0 bases; unmatched junction nucleotides: 6. The CDR3 loop spans 17 amino acids.